The next 32 T cell receptor beta chains were all read from a single sample in a study of shared clonotypes between healthy human individuals. Profiling relied on immunoSEQ multiplex PCR, and the TCRdb table lists in-frame clones only, not all of them. Of about 2.3 million clones in the sample, approximately 95% were seen once. Sequencing was carried out using naive CD4+ T cells from PBMCs. The subset: CD45RA+ positively selected. Receptors were obtained from a man aged 18 to 29 in good health. Some clones in this sample may be carry-over from other donors' samples.

This chain connects TRBV20-1 to TRBJ1-2; D is uncertain. Trimming took off 3 bases at V and 8 bases at J, with 10 bases between the two ends. Per germline, CDR1 DFQATT and CDR2 SNEGSKA (reference sequence). CDR3 length equals 11 residues. The CDR3 is CSASENGGYTF. The CDR3 nucleotides read TGCAGTGCTAGTGAGAACGGCGGCTACACCTTC.

The chain links TRBV5-1 to TRBJ1-3; D is ambiguous. Germline loops: CDR1 SGHRS, CDR2 YFSETQ. This CDR3 has 16 residues. V was cut by 2 bases and J by 3 bases, with 15 bases left in between. CDR3 in DNA: TGCGCCAGCAGCTTAAGTCGAGGGCTGGTTGGAAACACCATATATTTT. Translating gives CASSLSRGLVGNTIYF.

The chain combines TRBV4-1 with TRBJ2-5; 8 positions match TRBD2. The V gene end was trimmed by 2 bases and the J gene end by 1 base; junction bases not matched to a gene: 9. Per germline, CDR1 MGHRA and CDR2 YSYEKL. The CDR3 length is 17 residues. CDR3 nucleotides: TGCGCCAGCAGCCAACCATCGCGCGGGAGGCCCCAAGAGACCCAGTACTTC. The encoded protein is CASSQPSRGRPQETQYF.

The chain combines TRBV5-1 with TRBJ1-5; D is ambiguous. Trimming removed 4 bases at V and 0 bases at J, with 11 bases between. Germline CDR1 reads SGHRS; CDR2 reads YFSETQ. CDR3 size: 15 residues. CDR3: CASSPGDFSNQPQHF. DNA for the CDR3: TGCGCCAGCAGCCCCGGTGATTTTAGCAATCAGCCCCAGCATTTT.

J is TRBJ2-7 and V is TRBV5-1; 7 bases map to TRBD1. Looked up from germline, CDR1 is SGHRS and CDR2 is YFSETQ. V trimming: 1 base; J trimming: 0 bases; junction bases outside the gene matches: 22. This CDR3 has 21 amino acids. CDR3 amino acids: CASSLPHRGLALGVHSYEQYF. The CDR3 coding sequence is TGCGCCAGCAGCTTGCCACATAGGGGGCTCGCCCTTGGAGTACACTCCTACGAGCAGTACTTC.

The CDR3 loop is CASSGSGGWGGPQHF. The CDR3 region has the DNA TGTGCCAGCAGTGGTTCAGGGGGCTGGGGGGGACCCCAGCATTTT. This chain connects TRBV27 to TRBJ1-5; 8 positions match TRBD1. The germline gives CDR1 MNHEY, CDR2 SMNVEV (reference sequence). Trimming at V came to 5 bases and at J to 10 bases, leaving 13 bases not matched to a gene. The CDR3 has 15 amino acids.

The rearrangement joins TRBV5-4 to TRBJ2-7; D ambiguous. Germline V gene lookup returns CDR1 SGHNT and CDR2 YYREEE (reference sequence). Trimming removed 5 bases at V and 0 bases at J, with 12 bases between. The CDR3 runs to 14 residues. The CDR3 DNA reads TGTGCCAGCAGACCCGGCTACAGCTCCTACGAGCAGTACTTC. It specifies CASRPGYSSYEQYF.

A word on this clone: At one boundary the junction diverges from the germline segment, which might be a read error. This rearrangement joins TRBV6-1 to TRBJ1-2; D perhaps matches TRBD1 (5 bases). This CDR3 region has 14 residues. Germline-derived CDR1 and CDR2 are MNHNS and SASEGT. In nucleotides, the CDR3 is TGTGCCAGCAGGGAAGCTTTCAGGGTGGAGGGCTACACCTTC. Translating gives CASREAFRVEGYTF.

The J gene is TRBJ1-2, the V gene TRBV7-9, with D perhaps matching TRBD1 (5 bases). This CDR3 comprises 11 residues. V gave up 6 bases and J gave up 7 bases, with 9 bases separating them. CDR1 and CDR2 from the germline V gene are SEHNR and FQNEAQ (reference sequence). The CDR3 reads CASSSRVGYTF. The DNA for the CDR3 is TGTGCCAGCAGTTCCAGGGTTGGCTACACCTTC.

The chain recombines TRBV7-2 with TRBJ2-7, with D perhaps given as TRBD1 or TRBD2 (5 bases each). CDR1 is SGHTA, CDR2 FQGNSA, per germline. The ends were cut back, 5 bases at V and 3 bases at J, with 17 bases in the middle. This CDR3 has 15 amino acids. CDR3 region: CASSEAGTEIYEQYF. CDR3 nucleotide sequence: TGTGCCAGCAGCGAAGCCGGGACGGAGATCTACGAGCAGTACTTC.

J is TRBJ2-5 and V is TRBV6-5, with 10 bases lining up with TRBD1. CDR3 size: 15 residues. V lost 0 bases, J lost 3 bases, and 1 base stayed unmatched. The germline V gene has CDR1 MNHEY and CDR2 SVGAGI. The DNA of the CDR3 is TGTGCCAGCAGTTACTCCGGGACAGGGGAAGAGACCCAGTACTTC. This codes for CASSYSGTGEETQYF.

This chain connects TRBV19 to TRBJ2-1, with 11 bases identical to TRBD2. Germline CDR1 is LNHDA and CDR2 is SQIVND (reference sequence). This CDR3 is built from 16 residues. After removal of 3 bases from V and 3 bases from J, the junction contained 4 bases not matched to a gene. DNA for the CDR3: TGTGCCAGTAGTATCCCGGGACTAGCGGTCTACAATGAGCAGTTCTTC. Translated, it gives CASSIPGLAVYNEQFF.

V is TRBV5-1 and J is TRBJ2-2; D not resolved. The CDR3 covers 15 residues. The germline gives CDR1 SGHRS, CDR2 YFSETQ. With 4 bases removed from V and 2 bases from J, the gap between germline ends came to 12 bases. CDR3 sequence: CASSTGPPNTGELFF. In nucleotides, the CDR3 is TGCGCCAGCAGCACCGGACCGCCAAACACCGGGGAGCTGTTTTTT.

This clone was recorded once. The chain is built from TRBV4-3 and TRBJ1-1; the D gene is possibly TRBD1 (5 bases). This CDR3 is 15 amino acids long. V was pared by 1 base and J by 4 bases, with 13 bases between. The germline V gene has CDR1 LGHNA and CDR2 YSLEER. The CDR3 reads CASSQAYRRITEAFF. Written as DNA, the CDR3 is TGCGCCAGCAGCCAAGCATACAGGAGGATCACTGAAGCTTTCTTT.

The chain has TRBV29-1 and TRBJ1-1; 8 bases line up with TRBD1. The CDR3 runs 14 residues. Germline V CDR1 and CDR2: SQVTM, ANQGSEA. V shed 2 bases, J shed 4 bases, and the junction held 6 bases outside the gene matches. CDR3 residues: CSVEYRGFGTEAFF. The CDR3 DNA is TGCAGCGTTGAATACAGGGGGTTTGGCACTGAAGCTTTCTTT.

The rearrangement joins TRBV4-1 to TRBJ1-2; D not resolved. CDR3 length: 14 amino acids. V was pared by 1 base and J by 4 bases, with 10 bases between. Germline V lookup: CDR1 MGHRA, CDR2 YSYEKL. The CDR3 sequence is CASSQVVGPYGYTF. The CDR3, as DNA: TGCGCCAGCAGCCAAGTGGTCGGGCCCTATGGCTACACCTTC.

V is TRBV6-6 and J is TRBJ1-5, with D possibly matching TRBD1 (6 bases). The length of the CDR3 is 15 residues. Trimming took off 0 bases at V and 9 bases at J, with 15 bases between the two ends. Germline-derived CDR1 and CDR2 are MNHNY and SVGAGI (reference sequence). CDR3 coding DNA: TGTGCCAGCAGTTACTCGGGGGCCGACCCCGGGCCCCAGCATTTT. Protein sequence: CASSYSGADPGPQHF.

The chain employs TRBV9 and TRBJ2-1, with 9 bases matching TRBD2. Germline V lookup: CDR1 SGDLS, CDR2 YYNGEE. The J segment lost 4 bases and the V segment lost 0 bases, leaving 8 bases of the junction unmatched. The CDR3 length is 17 residues. The DNA of the CDR3 is TGTGCCAGCAGCGTAGGGAGTAGCGGGAGACCTTACAATGAGCAGTTCTTC. It specifies CASSVGSSGRPYNEQFF.

This clone was seen just once. Written as DNA, the CDR3 is TGTGCCAGCAGCTTAGCGCTCGGCTCGCCCTACGAGCAGTACTTC. Amino acid sequence: CASSLALGSPYEQYF. V is TRBV7-2 and J is TRBJ2-5; no clear D. The J call is doubtful: the DNA matches TRBJ2-7 better. This CDR3 spans 15 amino acids. Germline V gene data show CDR1 as SGHTA and CDR2 as FQGNSA.

This chain joins TRBV27 and TRBJ2-7, with TRBD1 matching 11 bases. Germline V gene data show CDR1 as MNHEY and CDR2 as SMNVEV (reference sequence). V lost 5 bases to trimming and J lost 2 bases; unmatched junction nucleotides: 17. The CDR3 consists of 19 residues. CDR3 residues: CASSLTGTGGRRDTYEQYF. The CDR3 DNA reads as TGTGCCAGCAGTCTAACCGGGACAGGGGGAAGAAGGGATACCTACGAGCAGTACTTC.

This chain uses TRBV28 with TRBJ2-5, with TRBD1 identical over 8 bases. The CDR3 has 12 residues. Germline V gives CDR1 MDHEN, CDR2 SYDVKM. V gave up 6 bases and J gave up 6 bases; unmatched junction bases: 3. CDR3 DNA: TGTGCCAGCAGAGACAGGGGACAGACCCAGTACTTC. The encoded protein is CASRDRGQTQYF.

This chain connects TRBV6-4 to TRBJ2-2; D is uncertain. Between the trimmed V and J ends, which lost 4 bases and 1 base, there was a span of 7 bases. Germline V CDR1 and CDR2: MRHNA, SNTAGT. The CDR3 covers 14 residues. This chain's CDR3 is CASSVQLNTGELFF. The CDR3 coding sequence is TGTGCCAGCAGTGTACAACTGAACACCGGGGAGCTGTTTTTT.

This sequence joins TRBV7-2 and TRBJ2-3; D unresolved. The CDR3 totals 14 residues. V was trimmed by 1 base and J by 5 bases, leaving 10 bases between them. Germline-derived CDR1 and CDR2 are SGHTA and FQGNSA. CDR3 nucleotide sequence: TGTGCCAGCAGCTTAGTAGGGTGGGGAGATACGCAGTATTTT. This translates into CASSLVGWGDTQYF.

The chain recombines TRBV9 with TRBJ2-1, with D perhaps matching TRBD2 (6 bases). Trimming stripped 4 bases from V and 0 bases from J, with 20 bases between. The CDR3 extends over 18 amino acids. Germline loops: CDR1 SGDLS, CDR2 YYNGEE. The CDR3: CASSPNRGEASSYNEQFF. DNA of the CDR3: TGTGCCAGCAGCCCCAATAGAGGGGAGGCGAGCTCCTACAATGAGCAGTTCTTC.

The V and J genes are TRBV27 and TRBJ2-1, with TRBD2 matching over 9 bases. The trim removed 6 bases at V and 3 bases at J, leaving 3 bases unmatched. This CDR3 has 14 amino acids. Germline values: CDR1 MNHEY, CDR2 SMNVEV (reference sequence). CDR3 coding DNA: TGTGCCAGCAGCCAGCGGGAGGTCTACAATGAGCAGTTCTTC. Encoded protein: CASSQREVYNEQFF.

Here the CDR3 DNA reads TGTGCCAGCAGTCCGGGCGTGGGACAGGGGGCGAAGGGCTACACCTTC. Protein product: CASSPGVGQGAKGYTF. The rearrangement joins TRBV27 to TRBJ1-2; 12 bases map to TRBD1. The ends lost 5 bases at V and 8 bases at J; junction bases unmatched: 12. The CDR3 is 16 amino acids. In germline, CDR1 is MNHEY, CDR2 SMNVEV (reference sequence).

The chain carries TRBV19 and TRBJ2-5, with 9 bases fitting TRBD2. The germline CDR1 and CDR2 sequences are LNHDA and SQIVND (reference sequence). This CDR3 has 20 amino acids. V was pared by 4 bases and J by 5 bases, with 23 bases of the junction left unmatched. The CDR3 nucleotides read TGTGCCAGTAGTACCAGGGACAGACGAACAATGGGACTAGCTTCGGAGACCCAGTACTTC. It yields the protein CASSTRDRRTMGLASETQYF.

This clone was recorded once. The gene calls are TRBV5-1 and TRBJ2-5; tentative D call: TRBD2 (7 bases). This CDR3 has 14 amino acids. Germline loops: CDR1 SGHRS, CDR2 YFSETQ. The germline V and J ends were trimmed by 4 bases and 3 bases, with 13 bases remaining between them. CDR3 coding DNA: TGCGCCAGCAGCCCTCGGGGGGACAAAGAGACCCAGTACTTC. It codes for CASSPRGDKETQYF.

The chain employs TRBV5-4 and TRBJ2-5, with TRBD2 identical over 8 bases. Germline V CDR1 and CDR2: SGHNT, YYREEE (reference sequence). CDR3 length: 15 amino acids. With V trimmed by 2 bases and J by 5 bases, 8 bases remained unmatched. The CDR3 spells CASSFTSGLWETQYF. DNA for the CDR3: TGTGCCAGCAGCTTTACTAGCGGTCTATGGGAGACCCAGTACTTC.

The chain is built from TRBV9 and TRBJ2-3; 7 bases are a match to TRBD2. V shed 4 bases, J shed 6 bases, and the junction held 11 bases outside the gene matches. Germline V gene data show CDR1 as SGDLS and CDR2 as YYNGEE. The length of the CDR3 is 15 residues. The CDR3 DNA is TGTGCCAGCAGCCCCGGGGGAGGGCCTTGGGATACGCAGTATTTT. Translated: CASSPGGGPWDTQYF.

The chain joins TRBV28 to TRBJ2-7, with D possibly being TRBD1 or TRBD2 (5 bases each). The CDR3 has 16 residues. Between the trimmed V and J ends, which lost 3 bases and 0 bases, there was a span of 15 bases. Per the germline V gene, CDR1 is MDHEN and CDR2 is SYDVKM. The CDR3, as DNA: TGTGCCAGCAGTTTGGGAAAACTGAGGGGCTCCTACGAGCAGTACTTC. This sequence encodes CASSLGKLRGSYEQYF.

Only one count was recorded for this clone. The chain employs TRBV4-2 and TRBJ2-1; D is unresolved. Germline CDR1 is LGHNA and CDR2 is YNFKEQ. This CDR3 has 16 residues. Trimming cost V 4 bases and J 0 bases, with 13 bases left between them. DNA for the CDR3: TGTGCCAGCAGCCCCCTGGCAGTGAGCTCCTACAATGAGCAGTTCTTC. It specifies CASSPLAVSSYNEQFF.